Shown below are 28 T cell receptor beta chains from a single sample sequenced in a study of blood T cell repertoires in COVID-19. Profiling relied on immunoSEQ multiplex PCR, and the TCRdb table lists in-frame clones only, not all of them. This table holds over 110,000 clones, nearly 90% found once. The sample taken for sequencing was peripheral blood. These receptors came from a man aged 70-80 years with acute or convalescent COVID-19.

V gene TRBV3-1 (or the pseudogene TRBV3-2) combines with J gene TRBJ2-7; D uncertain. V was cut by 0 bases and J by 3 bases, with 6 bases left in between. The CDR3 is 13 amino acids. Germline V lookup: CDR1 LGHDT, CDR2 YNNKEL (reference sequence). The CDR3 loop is CASSQDYGYEQYF. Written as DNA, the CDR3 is TGTGCCAGCAGCCAAGATTACGGCTACGAGCAGTACTTC.

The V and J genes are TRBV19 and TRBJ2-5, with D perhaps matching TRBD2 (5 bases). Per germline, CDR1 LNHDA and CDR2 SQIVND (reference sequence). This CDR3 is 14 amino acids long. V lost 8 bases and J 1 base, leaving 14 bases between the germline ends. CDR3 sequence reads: CASSRYGIQETQYF. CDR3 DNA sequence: TGTGCCAGTTCCCGTTACGGGATCCAAGAGACCCAGTACTTC.

In DNA form, the CDR3 reads TGTGCCAGCAGCTTCATCAGGGGGCCCAAGAACACTGAAGCTTTCTTT. Its translation: CASSFIRGPKNTEAFF. The J gene is TRBJ1-1, the V gene TRBV11-2, with TRBD1 identical over 8 bases. Trimming took 3 bases from V and 1 from J; bases not matched to a gene: 7. Germline assignment: CDR1 SGHAT and CDR2 FQNNGV. The CDR3 totals 16 residues.

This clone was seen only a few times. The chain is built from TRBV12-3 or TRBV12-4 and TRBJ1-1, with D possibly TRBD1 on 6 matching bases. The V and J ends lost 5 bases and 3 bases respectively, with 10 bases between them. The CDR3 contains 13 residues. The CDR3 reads CASSTRTDTEAFF. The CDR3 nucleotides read TGTGCCAGCAGTACGCGGACAGACACTGAAGCTTTCTTT.

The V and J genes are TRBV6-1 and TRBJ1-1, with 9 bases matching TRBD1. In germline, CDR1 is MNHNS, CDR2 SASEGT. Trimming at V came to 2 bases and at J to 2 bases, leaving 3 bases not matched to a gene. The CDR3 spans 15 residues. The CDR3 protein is CASSEPGQGNTEAFF. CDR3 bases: TGTGCCAGCAGTGAACCGGGACAGGGAAACACTGAAGCTTTCTTT.

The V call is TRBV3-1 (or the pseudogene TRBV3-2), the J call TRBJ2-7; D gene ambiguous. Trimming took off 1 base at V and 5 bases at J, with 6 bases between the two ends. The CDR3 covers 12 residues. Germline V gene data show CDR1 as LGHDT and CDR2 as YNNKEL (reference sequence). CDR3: CASSQVPDEQYF. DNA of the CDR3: TGTGCCAGCAGCCAAGTTCCGGACGAGCAGTACTTC.

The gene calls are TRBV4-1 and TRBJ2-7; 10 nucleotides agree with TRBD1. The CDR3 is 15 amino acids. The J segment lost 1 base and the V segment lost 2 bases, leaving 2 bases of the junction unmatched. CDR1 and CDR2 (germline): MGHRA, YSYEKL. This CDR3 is CASSQRTGGSYEQYF. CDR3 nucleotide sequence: TGCGCCAGCAGCCAACGGACAGGGGGGTCCTACGAGCAGTACTTC.

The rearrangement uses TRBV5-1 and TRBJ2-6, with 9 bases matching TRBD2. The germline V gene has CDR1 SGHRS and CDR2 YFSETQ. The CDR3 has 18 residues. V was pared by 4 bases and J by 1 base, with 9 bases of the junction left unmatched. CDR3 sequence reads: CASSPRLAVASGANVLTF. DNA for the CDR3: TGCGCCAGCAGCCCTCGACTAGCGGTAGCTTCTGGGGCCAACGTCCTGACTTTC.

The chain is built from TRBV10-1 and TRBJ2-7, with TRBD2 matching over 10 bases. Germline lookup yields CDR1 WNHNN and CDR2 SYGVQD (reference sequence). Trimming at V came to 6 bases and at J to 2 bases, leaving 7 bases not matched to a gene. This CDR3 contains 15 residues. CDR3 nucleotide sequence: TGCGCCAGCAGCGGGACTAGCGTACAAACCTACGAGCAGTACTTC. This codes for CASSGTSVQTYEQYF.

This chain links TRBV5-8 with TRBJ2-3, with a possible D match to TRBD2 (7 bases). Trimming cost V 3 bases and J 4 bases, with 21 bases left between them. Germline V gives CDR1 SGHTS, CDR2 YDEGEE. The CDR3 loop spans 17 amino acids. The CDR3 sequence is CASSSSGRGALADTQYF. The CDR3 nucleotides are TGTGCCAGCAGCTCCTCAGGCCGGGGGGCGCTGGCAGATACGCAGTATTTT.

The CDR3 nucleotides are TGTGCCAGTAGCTACAGGGGAGAGAACACTGAAGCTTTCTTT. This encodes CASSYRGENTEAFF. The gene calls are TRBV19 and TRBJ1-1; 7 bases are shared with TRBD1. V trimming: 6 bases; J trimming: 1 base; junction bases outside the gene matches: 5. CDR3 length: 14 residues. Germline CDR1 LNHDA, CDR2 SQIVND (reference sequence).

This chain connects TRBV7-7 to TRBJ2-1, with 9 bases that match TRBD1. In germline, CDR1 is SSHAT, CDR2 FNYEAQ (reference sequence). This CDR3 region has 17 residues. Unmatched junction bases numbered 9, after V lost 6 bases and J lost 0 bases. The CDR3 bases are TGTGCCAGCAGTTCTGGGACAGGGCTTAGCTCCTACAATGAGCAGTTCTTC. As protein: CASSSGTGLSSYNEQFF.

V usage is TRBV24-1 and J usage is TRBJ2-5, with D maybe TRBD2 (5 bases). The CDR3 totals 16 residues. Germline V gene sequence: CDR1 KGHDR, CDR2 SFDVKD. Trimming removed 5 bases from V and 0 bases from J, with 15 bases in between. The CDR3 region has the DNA TGTGCCACCAGTGGCCAATCAGCGGTTAACCAAGAGACCCAGTACTTC. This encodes CATSGQSAVNQETQYF.

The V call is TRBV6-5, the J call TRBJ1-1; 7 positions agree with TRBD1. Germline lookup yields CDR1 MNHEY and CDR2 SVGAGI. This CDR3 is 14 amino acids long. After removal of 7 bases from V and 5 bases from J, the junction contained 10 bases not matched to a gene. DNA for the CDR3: TGTGCCAGCACTACGGACAGGAGTAGGACTGAAGCTTTCTTT. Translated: CASTTDRSRTEAFF.

The CDR3 DNA sequence: TGTGCCAGCAGCTTTAGCGGGACCTCCTACAATGAGCAGTTCTTC. It is translated as CASSFSGTSYNEQFF. This chain uses TRBV7-3 with TRBJ2-1, with 8 bases identical to TRBD2. CDR1 is SGHTA, CDR2 FQGTGA, per germline. This CDR3 is 15 amino acids long. Trimming took 3 bases from V and 0 from J; bases not matched to a gene: 1.

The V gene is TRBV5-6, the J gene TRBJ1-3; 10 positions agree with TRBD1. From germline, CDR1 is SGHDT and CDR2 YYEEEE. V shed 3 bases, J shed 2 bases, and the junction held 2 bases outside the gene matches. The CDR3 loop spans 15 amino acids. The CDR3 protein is CASSSGTGAGNTIYF. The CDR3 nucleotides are TGTGCCAGCAGCTCCGGGACAGGGGCTGGAAACACCATATATTTT.

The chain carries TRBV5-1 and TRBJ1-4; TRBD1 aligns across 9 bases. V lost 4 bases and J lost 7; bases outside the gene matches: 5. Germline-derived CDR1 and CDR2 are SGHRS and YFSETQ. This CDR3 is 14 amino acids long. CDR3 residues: CASSPEGQGEKLFF. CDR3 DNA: TGCGCCAGCAGCCCGGAGGGACAGGGTGAAAAACTGTTTTTT. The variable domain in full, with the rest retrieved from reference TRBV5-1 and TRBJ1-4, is KAGVTQTPRYLIKTRGQQVTLSCSPISGHRSVSWYQQTPGQGLQFLFEYFSETQRNKGNFPGRFSGRQFSNSRSEMNVSTLELGDSALYLCASSPEGQGEKLFFGSGTQLSVL.

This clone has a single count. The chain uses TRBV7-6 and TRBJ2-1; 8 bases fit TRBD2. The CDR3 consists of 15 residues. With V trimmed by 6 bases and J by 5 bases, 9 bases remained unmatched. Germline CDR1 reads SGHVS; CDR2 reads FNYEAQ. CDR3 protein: CASSPGGGWNNEQFF. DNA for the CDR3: TGTGCCAGCAGTCCCGGGGGGGGGTGGAACAATGAGCAGTTCTTC.

The CDR3 spells CASSLLVYEQYF. Here the CDR3 DNA reads TGTGCCAGCAGTCTCCTTGTCTACGAGCAGTACTTC. The chain joins TRBV12-3 or TRBV12-4 to TRBJ2-7; D ambiguous. There are 12 residues in the CDR3. Trimming removed 5 bases at V and 3 bases at J, with 8 bases between.

CDR3 coding DNA: TGTGCCTCGAACGGGGGGCATCAGTATTTT. It encodes CASNGGHQYF. V and J are TRBV2 and TRBJ2-3; perhaps TRBD2 as D (7 bases). CDR3 size: 10 residues. Trimming took 11 bases from V and 12 from J, leaving 15 bases between them. Germline V gives CDR1 SNHLY, CDR2 FYNNEI.

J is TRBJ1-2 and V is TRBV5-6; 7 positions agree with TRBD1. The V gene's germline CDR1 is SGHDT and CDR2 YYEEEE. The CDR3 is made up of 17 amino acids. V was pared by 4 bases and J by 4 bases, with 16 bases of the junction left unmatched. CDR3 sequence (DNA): TGTGCCAGCAGCCTGTACCGGGACACGGAGGGGGCCTATGGCTACACCTTC. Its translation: CASSLYRDTEGAYGYTF.

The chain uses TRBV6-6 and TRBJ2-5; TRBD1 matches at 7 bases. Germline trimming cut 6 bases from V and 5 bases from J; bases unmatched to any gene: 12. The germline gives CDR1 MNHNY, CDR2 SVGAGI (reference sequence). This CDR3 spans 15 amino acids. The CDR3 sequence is CASSRSVTGLETQYF. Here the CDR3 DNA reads TGTGCCAGCAGCCGATCGGTGACAGGGCTGGAGACCCAGTACTTC.

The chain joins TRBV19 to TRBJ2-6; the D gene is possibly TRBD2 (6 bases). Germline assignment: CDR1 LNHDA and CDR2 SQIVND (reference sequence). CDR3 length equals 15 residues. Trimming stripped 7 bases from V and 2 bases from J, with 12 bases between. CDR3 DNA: TGTGCCAGTACGTCAGCGGGTACTGGGGCCAACGTCCTGACTTTC. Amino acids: CASTSAGTGANVLTF.

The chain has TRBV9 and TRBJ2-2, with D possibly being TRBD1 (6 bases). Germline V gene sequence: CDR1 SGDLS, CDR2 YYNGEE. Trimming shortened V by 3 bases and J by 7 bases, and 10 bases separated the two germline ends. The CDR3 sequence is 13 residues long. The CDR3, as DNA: TGTGCCAGCAGCGCCCGACAGGACGGGGAGCTGTTTTTT. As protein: CASSARQDGELFF.

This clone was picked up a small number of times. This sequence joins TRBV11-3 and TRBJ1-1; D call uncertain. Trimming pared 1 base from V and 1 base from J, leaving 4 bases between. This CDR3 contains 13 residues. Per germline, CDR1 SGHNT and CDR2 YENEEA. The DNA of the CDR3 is TGTGCCAGCAGCTTAGCAGGGAACACTGAAGCTTTCTTT. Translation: CASSLAGNTEAFF.

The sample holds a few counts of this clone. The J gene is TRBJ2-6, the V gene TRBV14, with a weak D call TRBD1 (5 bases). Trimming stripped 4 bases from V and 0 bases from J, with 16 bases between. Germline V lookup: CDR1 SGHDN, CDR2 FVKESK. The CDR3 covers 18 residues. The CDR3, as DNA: TGTGCCAGCAGCCGAAGGACACTGGCGGTCTCTGGGGCCAACGTCCTGACTTTC. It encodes CASSRRTLAVSGANVLTF.

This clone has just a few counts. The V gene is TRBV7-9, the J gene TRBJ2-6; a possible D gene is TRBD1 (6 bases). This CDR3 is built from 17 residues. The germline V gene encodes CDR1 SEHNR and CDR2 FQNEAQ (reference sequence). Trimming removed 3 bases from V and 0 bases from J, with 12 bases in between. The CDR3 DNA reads TGTGCCAGCAGCTTCACAGGGTCTAGCTCTGGGGCCAACGTCCTGACTTTC. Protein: CASSFTGSSSGANVLTF.

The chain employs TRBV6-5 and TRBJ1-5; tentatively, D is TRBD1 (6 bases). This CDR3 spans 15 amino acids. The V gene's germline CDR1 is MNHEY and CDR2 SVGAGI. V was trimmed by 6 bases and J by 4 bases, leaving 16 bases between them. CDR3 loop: CASSYRDTGNQPQHF. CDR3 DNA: TGTGCCAGCAGCTACCGGGACACGGGGAATCAGCCCCAGCATTTT.